This TCR beta chain was sequenced during a study of identical twins. Every donor was a healthy Caucasian. Germline V gives CDR1 MNHNS, CDR2 SASEGT. The CDR3 covers 14 residues. General study findings and limits: Conclusions leaned on cross-sectional statistical analysis and did not track the same donors over time. In beta out-of-frame sequences, the excess sharing between twins was weaker.

In the case of this clonotype: Antigen specificity is unknown. The junction departs from the called germline gene at one end, perhaps through a read error.

TCRdb used MiXCR to reprocess the 5' RACE reads, holding one entry per CDR3 protein. The sample lists a few hundred thousand distinct CDR3 sequences, 9% to 15% seen once, with just over 7% in the top ten. The data were also submitted as part of a second study, on yellow fever vaccine responses in identical twins.

J is TRBJ1-2 and V is TRBV6-1; D might be TRBD1 (5 bases). This clonotype was obtained from a young woman in good health. Sequenced material: CD8+ T cells sorted from blood. CDR3 amino acids: CASSREGLNYGYTF. The CDR3 DNA sequence: TGCGCCAGCAGCCGCGAGGGGCTTAACTATGGCTACACCTTC.